The rows below give T cell receptor beta chains drawn from one sample of a study of cytomegalovirus exposure and HLA in healthy donors. TCRdb keeps only in-frame clones here, not all; method: immunoSEQ multiplex PCR. The sample comprises over 150,000 clones, 80% to 90% of which are singletons, and around 22% rests with the top ten. The specimen sequenced was PBMCs. Receptors were obtained from a man aged 18-30 years in good health and CMV-seropositive. The CDR3 runs from the conserved cysteine through the conserved F or W. A D gene is named only where the DNA matches it firmly. Clone size appears in some rows only: once, few, many, or a class for an expanded clone.

cdr3_length j_call d_call clone_size v_call cdr3_nt cdr3_aa
11 TRBJ2-7 . . TRBV5-4 TGTGCCAGCAGCTTGCTAAGCGAGCAGTACTTC CASSLLSEQYF
15 TRBJ1-2 . . TRBV27 TGTGCCAGCAGTTTACAGGGCCCCTTTAACTATGGCTACACCTTC CASSLQGPFNYGYTF
17 TRBJ2-3 TRBD2 . TRBV5-1 TGCGCCAGCAGCCCGGGGTTACTAGCGGGGGGGACAGATACGCAGTATTTT CASSPGLLAGGTDTQYF
16 TRBJ1-3 TRBD1 . TRBV5-1 TGCGCCAGCAGCTTGTCCCCAGGGGGGCAAAAGGGCACCATATATTTT CASSLSPGGQKGTIYF
15 TRBJ1-5 TRBD1 . TRBV28 TGTGCCAGCAGTGTGACAGGGGGCCGACGCCAGCCCCAGCATTTT CASSVTGGRRQPQHF
15 TRBJ2-5 . . TRBV5-1 TGCGCCAGCAGCTTGGGGGCGGGCCCACTGGAGACCCAGTACTTC CASSLGAGPLETQYF
14 TRBJ2-7 TRBD1 . TRBV5-4 TGTGCCAGCAGTGGACAGGGGGGGGCCTACGAGCAGTACTTC CASSGQGGAYEQYF
16 TRBJ1-5 . . TRBV30 TGTGCCTGGAGTGATATGGGGGGGCTGGGCAATCAGCCCCAGCATTTT CAWSDMGGLGNQPQHF
16 TRBJ1-5 . . TRBV5-8 TGTGCCAGCAGCTTGCGGGGTCAATATAGCAATCAGCCCCAGCATTTT CASSLRGQYSNQPQHF
16 TRBJ2-7 TRBD2 many TRBV7-6 TGTGCCAGCAGCTTGAATAGCGGGGGGGCCTCCGGCGAGCAGTACTTC CASSLNSGGASGEQYF
14 TRBJ2-5 . . TRBV4-1 TGCGCCAGCAGCCTTCGACTAGGCCAAGAGACCCAGTACTTC CASSLRLGQETQYF
13 TRBJ2-7 . . TRBV29-1 TGCAGCGTTGAGGGGGGGCCTTCCTACGAGCAGTACTTC CSVEGGPSYEQYF
16 TRBJ1-6 TRBD1 few TRBV19 TGTGCCAGTAGTAGGGGACAGGGAAACTTTAATTCACCCCTCCACTTT CASSRGQGNFNSPLHF
15 TRBJ1-2 . once TRBV2 TGTGCCAGCAGTGTATCTGGCAGGGGAACCTATGGCTACACCTTC CASSVSGRGTYGYTF
14 TRBJ2-7 . . TRBV7-2 TGTGCCAGCAGCCAGGAAGGGAGCTCCTACGAGCAGTACTTC CASSQEGSSYEQYF
16 TRBJ2-3 . . TRBV15 TGTGCCACCAGCAGGTCCCCGGGACTGCCCACAGATACGCAGTATTTT CATSRSPGLPTDTQYF
14 TRBJ1-2 TRBD1 . TRBV5-4 TGTGCCAGCAGCTCAAGGACAGGGGCCTATGGCTACACCTTC CASSSRTGAYGYTF
16 TRBJ2-2 . . TRBV15 TGTGCCACCAGCAGACAGAAACAGAGGAACACCGGGGAGCTGTTTTTT CATSRQKQRNTGELFF
16 TRBJ2-7 TRBD2 . TRBV16 TGTGCCAGCAGCCACCGACGGGGGGAAAGGCCCTACGAGCAGTACTTC CASSHRRGERPYEQYF
14 TRBJ2-7 TRBD2 . TRBV2 TGTGCCAGCAGTGTCCTAGCGGCCTCCTACGAGCAGTACTTC CASSVLAASYEQYF
17 TRBJ2-2 TRBD2 . TRBV9 TGTGCCAGCAGCATAACTAGCGGGAATGAGGACACCGGGGAGCTGTTTTTT CASSITSGNEDTGELFF
14 TRBJ1-1 . . TRBV7-9 TGTGCCAGCAGCTTAGGACTCGGGAACACTGAAGCTTTCTTT CASSLGLGNTEAFF
15 TRBJ2-7 . . TRBV2 TGTGCCAGCAGTGAATTAGACAGTTCAACCTACGAGCAGTACTTC CASSELDSSTYEQYF
15 TRBJ1-4 TRBD1 . TRBV6-6 TGTGCCAGCAGTGATAAAGCCGGGACAGGGGAAAAACTGTTTTTT CASSDKAGTGEKLFF
15 TRBJ1-2 . . TRBV9 TGTGCCAGCAGCGTAGCTTCGGAGGGTCTCTATGGCTACACCTTC CASSVASEGLYGYTF
14 TRBJ2-2 . . TRBV4-3 TGCGCCAGCAGCCAAATGGGGGGGCCCGGGGAGCTGTTTTTT CASSQMGGPGELFF
15 TRBJ2-1 . . TRBV5-6 TGTGCCAGCAGCCCGGGACTGCCTTCCTACAATGAGCAGTTCTTC CASSPGLPSYNEQFF
16 TRBJ2-1 TRBD2 . TRBV9 TGTGCCAGCAGCGTCTCTAGACTAGCGGGGGTCAATGAGCAGTTCTTC CASSVSRLAGVNEQFF
17 TRBJ2-3 TRBD1 . TRBV5-1 TGCGCCAGCAGCTTACAACTTGGGACAGGGGAGCCAAGTACGCAGTATTTT CASSLQLGTGEPSTQYF
16 TRBJ2-7 TRBD2 . TRBV6-7 TGTGCCAGCAGTTACCGTTGGACTAGCGGGAGCAACGAGCAGTACTTC CASSYRWTSGSNEQYF
15 TRBJ2-7 TRBD2 . TRBV6-5 TGTGCCAGCAGTTTTCAGCGGGAGGGTCCATACGAGCAGTACTTC CASSFQREGPYEQYF
13 TRBJ1-1 . . TRBV27 TGTGCCAGCAGCGTCGGAGGGCTTGCTGAAGCTTTCTTT CASSVGGLAEAFF
16 TRBJ1-6 TRBD1 . TRBV27 TGTGCCAGCAGTGCCCCGGGACAGGGCTATAATTCACCCCTCCACTTT CASSAPGQGYNSPLHF
15 TRBJ2-7 . . TRBV9 TGTGCCAGCAGCGTAGAACAGGCCACCACCTACGAGCAGTACTTC CASSVEQATTYEQYF
13 TRBJ2-7 TRBD1 . TRBV4-3 TGCGCCAGCAGCCAAGAGACAGGGTGGGAGCAGTACTTC CASSQETGWEQYF
17 TRBJ2-3 TRBD2 . TRBV9 TGTGCCAGCAGCGTACCCAAACTAGCGGGGGGGACAGATACGCAGTATTTT CASSVPKLAGGTDTQYF
13 TRBJ2-5 . . TRBV5-1 TGCGCCAGCAGCCCCAGGGACCAAGAGACCCAGTACTTC CASSPRDQETQYF